This T cell receptor beta chain stems from a study of blood T cell repertoires in COVID-19. Study as a whole: The origin of the acute and convalescent COVID-19 samples was the United States, Italy and Spain. The analysed material was cDNA or gDNA that came from T cells, B-cell-depleted T cells, or PBMCs.

The CDR3 contains 13 residues. V was shortened by 5 bases and J by 1 base, with 6 bases between the two germline ends. The germline V gene has CDR1 MNHEY and CDR2 SVGAGI. Source study methods: Quantification of nucleated cells was approximated via reference gene primer amplification. Some clones are missing from TCRdb's copy, which holds only in-frame ones; the method was immunoSEQ multiplex PCR. For V, J and clone size, that table is used; D and trimming come from the DNA. The sample carries 65,000 to 70,000 clones, more than 75% recorded once. Only a few counts were recorded for this clone. The sequenced sample consisted of peripheral blood. The genes are TRBV6-5 and TRBJ1-3, with D possibly matching TRBD1 (6 bases). The TCR sequence derives from a human donor in a cohort sampled during active COVID-19. CDR3 coding DNA: TGTGCCAGCAGTCAGGGGTCTGGAAACACCATATATTTT. Translated: CASSQGSGNTIYF.